The TCR beta chain described here comes from a study of blood T cell repertoires in COVID-19. Across the whole study: PBMCs, B-cell-depleted T cells, or T cells provided the cDNA or gDNA that made up the material.

V shed 1 base, J shed 4 bases, and the junction held 3 bases outside the gene matches. This CDR3 has 14 amino acids. Germline assignment: CDR1 SEHNR and CDR2 FQNEAQ (reference sequence). This clone was found a few times. Method: immunoSEQ multiplex PCR; TCRdb's copy keeps in-frame clones and lacks some. The sample records tens of thousands of clones, almost 85% being singletons. This sequence was found in a human donor in a cohort sampled during active COVID-19. The rearrangement uses TRBV7-9 and TRBJ2-5; 7 nucleotides line up with TRBD1. Sequenced input: peripheral blood. CDR3 sequence: CASSLGQGIETQYF. DNA of the CDR3: TGTGCCAGCAGCTTAGGACAGGGTATAGAGACCCAGTACTTC.